This T cell receptor (beta chain) was documented in a study of shared clonotypes between healthy human individuals. The wider study: The study drew on a couple of women and three men aged 18 to 49 as donors.

Produced via immunoSEQ multiplex PCR; TCRdb's table is partial and in-frame only. The sample records about 2 million clones, over 85% being singletons. This CDR3 spans 14 amino acids. Trimming cost V 5 bases and J 9 bases; bases outside gene matches: 10. CDR1 is MNHEY, CDR2 SMNVEV, per germline (reference sequence). Study conclusions and caveats: For naive CD4 cells, roughly 4.6% of clonotypes were shared across a handful of donors. All-four-donor shared clonotypes had higher generation probabilities than non-shared clonotypes did.

A note on this clone: Its cognate antigen is unknown.

The naive CD8 subset, CD45RO-negative cells positively selected for CCR7, excluded terminally differentiated effector memory CD45RA+ cells. The sequence came from a man aged 18 to 35 in good health. The chain is built from TRBV27 and TRBJ1-5, with TRBD1 identical over 7 bases. The specimen sequenced was naive CD8+ T cells sorted from blood. The CDR3 sequence is CASSLRTGLMPQHF. The CDR3, as DNA: TGTGCCAGCAGTCTCCGGACAGGTTTAATGCCCCAGCATTTT.